This T cell receptor beta chain originates from a study of identical twins. The study, taken as a whole, reports: A cross-sectional statistical analysis, not follow-up of the same donors, supported the conclusions.

A word on this clonotype: Its antigen is not known. The junction and the germline gene differ at one end; a read error may be behind it.

TCRdb redid the calling of the 5' RACE reads with MiXCR, one entry per CDR3 protein. The table shows some 690,000 distinct CDR3 sequences, with around 20% occurring only once. The germline gives CDR1 SEHNR, CDR2 FQNEAQ (reference sequence). The CDR3 length is 13 residues. The same sample was also used in a study of T cells expressing NK-cell markers. This second study says: Roughly six donors had dominant NKG2C+ clonotypes that comprised roughly 1.0-8% of their CD8+ T cells.

Source material: PBMCs. This chain connects TRBV7-9 to TRBJ2-3; D unresolved. The TCR sequence derives from a woman aged 18-30 years in good health. The CDR3 is CASRLDVEDTQYF. DNA for the CDR3: TGTGCCAGCAGATTAGACGTGGAAGATACGCAGTATTTT.